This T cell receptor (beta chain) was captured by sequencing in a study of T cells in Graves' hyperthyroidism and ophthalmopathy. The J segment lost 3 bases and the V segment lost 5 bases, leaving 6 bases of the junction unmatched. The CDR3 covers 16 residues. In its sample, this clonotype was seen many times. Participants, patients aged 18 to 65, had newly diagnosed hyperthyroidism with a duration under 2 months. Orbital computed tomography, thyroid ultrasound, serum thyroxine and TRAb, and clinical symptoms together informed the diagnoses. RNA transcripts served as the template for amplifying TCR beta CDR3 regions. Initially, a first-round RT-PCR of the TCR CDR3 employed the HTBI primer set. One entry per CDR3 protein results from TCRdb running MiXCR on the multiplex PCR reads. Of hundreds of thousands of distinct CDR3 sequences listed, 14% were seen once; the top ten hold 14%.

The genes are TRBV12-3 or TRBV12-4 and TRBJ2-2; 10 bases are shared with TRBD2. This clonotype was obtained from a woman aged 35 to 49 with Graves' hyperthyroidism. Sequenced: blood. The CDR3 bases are TGTGCCAGCAGTCTCCCAGGACTAGCGGACACCGGGGAGCTGTTTTTT. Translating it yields CASSLPGLADTGELFF.